A selection of T cell receptor beta chains follows, all from one sample in a study of cytomegalovirus exposure and HLA in healthy donors. Some clones are missing from TCRdb's copy, which holds only in-frame ones; the method was immunoSEQ multiplex PCR. The profile shows some 140,000 clones, roughly 90% of them singletons. The sample taken for sequencing was PBMCs. Every receptor here comes from a man younger than 35 in good health and CMV-seropositive. Each CDR3 is given with its conserved first and last residue.

j_gene,len,v_gene,CDR3aa
TRBJ2-1,15,TRBV11-2,CASSFRQLNYNEQFF
TRBJ2-1,15,TRBV7-8,CASSRVGAGGDEQFF
TRBJ1-1,15,TRBV5-1,CASSLVAGPNTEAFF
TRBJ1-2,14,TRBV4-3,CASSQDRVNYGYTF
TRBJ2-7,14,TRBV7-3,CASSPADRAYEQYF
TRBJ1-2,15,TRBV7-6,CASSLAQGGNYGYTF
TRBJ2-2,13,TRBV7-9,CASSSLSAGELFF
TRBJ1-3,16,TRBV6-5,CASSLTGPDSGNTIYF
TRBJ1-5,15,TRBV2,CASRQTGGAGQPQHF
TRBJ2-7,13,TRBV5-5,CASSFTGTYEQYF
TRBJ1-3,13,TRBV6-5,CASSSSSGNTIYF
TRBJ2-3,11,TRBV6-5,CASRRTDTQYF
TRBJ2-3,15,TRBV7-3,CASSPQGYYTDTQYF
TRBJ1-6,16,TRBV4-1,CASSAKGQGMNSPLHF
TRBJ1-6,17,TRBV4-3,CASSRGDGRSYNSPLHF
TRBJ2-1,11,TRBV5-1,CASGDNGEQFF
TRBJ1-2,12,TRBV29-1,CSVGSVNYGYTF
TRBJ1-1,16,TRBV5-6,CASSLDSGHPGTEAFF
TRBJ1-1,16,TRBV4-3,CASSQGGTTMNTEAFF
TRBJ1-5,13,TRBV9,CASSVGPGGPQHF
TRBJ2-3,15,TRBV2,CASRPLAGSTDTQYF
TRBJ2-7,14,TRBV28,CASSESGRGYEQYF
TRBJ1-4,15,TRBV6-1,CASKAQGATNEKLFF
TRBJ1-2,14,TRBV18,CASSPRQGDYGYTF
TRBJ1-5,14,TRBV6-5,CASSRTGDNQPQHF
TRBJ2-6,18,TRBV4-1,CASSRGLAGLSGANVLTF
TRBJ2-1,16,TRBV6-5,CASSYSASSSYNEQFF
TRBJ2-5,13,TRBV7-2,CASSYGQGETQYF
TRBJ2-1,14,TRBV30,CAWSTGGAYNEQFF
TRBJ2-7,15,TRBV27,CASSSPGQGPYEQYF
TRBJ1-2,15,TRBV28,CASSWAARPNYGYTF
TRBJ2-1,11,TRBV6-1,CASAGVNEQFF
TRBJ2-3,13,TRBV13,CASSLSGKDTQYF
TRBJ1-5,15,TRBV6-5,CASSRGQYSNQPQHF
TRBJ1-2,15,TRBV5-4,CASSRAGTGGYGYTF
TRBJ2-1,16,TRBV4-3,CASSHGRLAGYNEQFF
TRBJ1-5,14,TRBV27,CASRQDRNGKPQHF
TRBJ2-1,16,TRBV5-6,CASSRRTSGRGNEQFF
TRBJ1-2,17,TRBV21-1,CASSKEVTPQGVKGYTF
TRBJ2-3,18,TRBV7-6,CASSLGGGAGGRADTQYF
TRBJ2-7,16,TRBV5-1,CASSSGLAGGSYEQYF
TRBJ1-2,16,TRBV15,CATSYLPAGGIDGYTF
TRBJ1-2,14,TRBV7-9,CASSFNSPLYGYTF
TRBJ1-2,15,TRBV19,CASSKTGGDGYGYTF
TRBJ1-1,13,TRBV6-5,CASWGQPNTEAFF
TRBJ2-1,17,TRBV4-2,CASSQVSGTSSYNEQFF
TRBJ2-1,15,TRBV7-8,CASSRPGGEYNEQFF